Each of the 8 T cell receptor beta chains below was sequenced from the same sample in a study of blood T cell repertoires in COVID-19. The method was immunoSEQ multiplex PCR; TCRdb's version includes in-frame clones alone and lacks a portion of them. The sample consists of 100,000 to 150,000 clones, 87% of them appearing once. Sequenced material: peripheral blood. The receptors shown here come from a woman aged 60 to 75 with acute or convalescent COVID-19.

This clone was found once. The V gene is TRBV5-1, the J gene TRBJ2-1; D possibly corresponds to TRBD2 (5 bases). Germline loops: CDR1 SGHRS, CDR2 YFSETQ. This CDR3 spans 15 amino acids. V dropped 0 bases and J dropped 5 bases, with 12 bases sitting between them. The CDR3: CASSLVVARHNEQFF. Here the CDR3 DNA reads TGCGCCAGCAGCTTGGTGGTAGCGAGACACAATGAGCAGTTCTTC.

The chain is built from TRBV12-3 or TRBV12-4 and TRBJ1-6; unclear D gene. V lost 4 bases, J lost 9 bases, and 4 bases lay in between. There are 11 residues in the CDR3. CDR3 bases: TGTGCCAGCAGTTCCTCTTCACCCCTCCACTTT. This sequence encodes CASSSSSPLHF.

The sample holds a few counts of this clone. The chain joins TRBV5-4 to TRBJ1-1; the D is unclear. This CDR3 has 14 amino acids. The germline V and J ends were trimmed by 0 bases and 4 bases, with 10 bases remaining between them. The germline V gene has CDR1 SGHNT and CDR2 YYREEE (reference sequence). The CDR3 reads CASSLDQVPTEAFF. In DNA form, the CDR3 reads TGTGCCAGCAGCTTGGATCAGGTACCCACTGAAGCTTTCTTT.

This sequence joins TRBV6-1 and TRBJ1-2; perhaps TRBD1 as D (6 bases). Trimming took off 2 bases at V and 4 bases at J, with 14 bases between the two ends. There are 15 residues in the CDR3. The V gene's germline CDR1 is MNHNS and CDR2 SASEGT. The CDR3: CASSERGFSLYGYTF. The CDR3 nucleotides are TGTGCCAGCAGTGAAAGGGGGTTTTCTCTCTATGGCTACACCTTC.

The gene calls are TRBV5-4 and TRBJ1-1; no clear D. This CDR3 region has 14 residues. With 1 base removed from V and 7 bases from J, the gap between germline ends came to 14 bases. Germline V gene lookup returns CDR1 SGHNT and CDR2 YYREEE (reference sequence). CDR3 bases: TGTGCCAGCAGCTTGATACAGTACGAGGGTGAAGCTTTCTTT. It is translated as CASSLIQYEGEAFF.

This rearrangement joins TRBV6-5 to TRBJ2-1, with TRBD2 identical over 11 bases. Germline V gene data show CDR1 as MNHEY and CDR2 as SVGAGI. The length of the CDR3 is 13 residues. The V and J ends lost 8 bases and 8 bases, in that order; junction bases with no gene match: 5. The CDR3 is CASGVAGGHEQFF. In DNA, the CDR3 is TGTGCCAGCGGGGTAGCGGGAGGGCATGAGCAGTTCTTC.

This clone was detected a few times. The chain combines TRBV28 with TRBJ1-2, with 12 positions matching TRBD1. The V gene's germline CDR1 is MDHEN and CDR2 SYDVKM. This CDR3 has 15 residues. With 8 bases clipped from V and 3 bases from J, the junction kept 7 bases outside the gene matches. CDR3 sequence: CASLFGTGGHYGYTF. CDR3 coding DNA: TGTGCCAGCCTCTTCGGGACAGGGGGCCACTATGGCTACACCTTC.

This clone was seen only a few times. CDR3 coding DNA: TGCGCCAGCAGCCAAGGTCGGACTAGCGGGAGAAGAACAGATACGCAGTATTTT. It specifies CASSQGRTSGRRTDTQYF. The chain recombines TRBV4-1 with TRBJ2-3; TRBD2 matches at 13 bases. The germline V gene has CDR1 MGHRA and CDR2 YSYEKL. The junction had 7 bases not matched to a gene; V was cut back by 1 base and J by 3 bases. This CDR3 has 18 amino acids.